These 23 T cell receptor beta chains were all obtained from the same sample, sequenced in a study of cytotoxic CD8 clonotypes in ibrutinib-treated CLL. Generated by immunoSEQ multiplex PCR, the TCRdb table keeps only in-frame clones and is missing some. The table lists 160,000 or so clones, approximately 91% of them singletons. Sequencing was performed on PBMCs, taken at disease progression, from a patient treated with ibrutinib. Receptors originate from a human donor with chronic lymphocytic leukemia.

This clone was picked up one time. CDR3 nucleotide sequence: TGTGCCAGCTTTAGGGGGGACTATGGCTACACCTTC. Its translation: CASFRGDYGYTF. V gene TRBV28 combines with J gene TRBJ1-2; TRBD1 might be the D (6 bases). Germline CDR1 MDHEN, CDR2 SYDVKM. Trimming stripped 8 bases from V and 3 bases from J, with 10 bases between. This CDR3 comprises 12 residues.

This sequence joins TRBV11-3 and TRBJ2-2, with 14 bases identical to TRBD2. The CDR3 is 19 residues long. Germline CDR1 reads SGHNT; CDR2 reads YENEEA. V shed 5 bases, J shed 0 bases, and the junction held 8 bases outside the gene matches. The CDR3 here is CASSGLAGGMNANTGELFF. In nucleotides, the CDR3 is TGTGCCAGCAGCGGACTAGCGGGAGGAATGAACGCGAACACCGGGGAGCTGTTTTTT.

This clone was found a few times. The chain couples TRBV28 to TRBJ2-7; D is uncertain. The V end lost 6 bases, the J end lost 0 bases, and 9 bases lay between the germline ends. There are 13 residues in the CDR3. CDR1 is MDHEN, CDR2 SYDVKM, per germline. For the CDR3, the DNA is TGTGCCAGCAGACAATCGACCTCCTACGAGCAGTACTTC. This codes for CASRQSTSYEQYF. Together with reference TRBV28 and TRBJ2-7, the CDR3 gives the full variable domain: DVKVTQSSRYLVKRTGEKVFLECVQDMDHENMFWYRQDPGLGLRLIYFSYDVKMKEKGDIPEGYSVSREKKERFSLILESASTNQTSMYLCASRQSTSYEQYFGPGTRLTVT.

The chain recombines TRBV18 with TRBJ1-3, with D perhaps matching TRBD1 (5 bases). The CDR3 runs to 17 residues. CDR1 is KGHSH, CDR2 LQKENI, per germline. Trimming shortened V by 1 base and J by 0 bases, and 13 bases separated the two germline ends. The CDR3 is CASSPRRGEYSGNTIYF. The DNA for the CDR3 is TGTGCCAGCTCACCACGTCGGGGGGAGTACTCTGGAAACACCATATATTTT. Complete variable domain (other parts from reference TRBV18 and TRBJ1-3): NAGVMQNPRHLVRRRGQEARLRCSPMKGHSHVYWYRQLPEEGLKFMVYLQKENIIDESGMPKERFSAEFPKEGPSILRIQQVVRGDSAAYFCASSPRRGEYSGNTIYFGEGSWLTVV.

The chain employs TRBV6-5 and TRBJ2-2; D remains unclear. The CDR3 loop spans 16 amino acids. Between the trimmed V and J ends, which lost 0 bases and 0 bases, there was a span of 8 bases. From germline, CDR1 is MNHEY and CDR2 SVGAGI. CDR3 residues: CASSYSNRANTGELFF. CDR3 nucleotide sequence: TGTGCCAGCAGTTACTCGAATAGGGCGAACACCGGGGAGCTGTTTTTT.

The V gene is TRBV5-1, the J gene TRBJ2-1; 10 bases match TRBD2. Trimming at V came to 5 bases and at J to 2 bases, leaving 10 bases not matched to a gene. The CDR3 is 17 amino acids. In germline, CDR1 is SGHRS, CDR2 YFSETQ. The CDR3 nucleotides read TGCGCCAGCAGTTCCAAGCGGGAGGGCCTAACCTACAATGAGCAGTTCTTC. As protein: CASSSKREGLTYNEQFF. The entire variable domain, with the rest obtained from reference TRBV5-1 and TRBJ2-1, is as follows: KAGVTQTPRYLIKTRGQQVTLSCSPISGHRSVSWYQQTPGQGLQFLFEYFSETQRNKGNFPGRFSGRQFSNSRSEMNVSTLELGDSALYLCASSSKREGLTYNEQFFGPGTRLTVL.

The chain is built from TRBV6-1 and TRBJ2-2, with 8 nucleotides matching TRBD1. The CDR3 is 15 amino acids. V lost 6 bases to trimming and J lost 4 bases; unmatched junction nucleotides: 7. Per the germline V gene, CDR1 is MNHNS and CDR2 is SASEGT. This chain's CDR3 is CASRVDRDRTGELFF. The CDR3 region has the DNA TGTGCCAGCAGGGTGGACAGGGACCGCACCGGGGAGCTGTTTTTT.

This clone was observed many times. This sequence joins TRBV7-9 and TRBJ2-7; a possible D gene is TRBD2 (6 bases). There are 15 residues in the CDR3. Germline V lookup: CDR1 SEHNR, CDR2 FQNEAQ (reference sequence). The V gene lost 5 bases and the J gene lost 7 bases, with 21 bases spanning the gap. CDR3 nucleotide sequence: TGTGCCAGCAGCCGCCGGGGACTCGGCGAGGGGGAGCAGTACTTC. Its protein product is CASSRRGLGEGEQYF. Supplemented by reference TRBV7-9 and TRBJ2-7, the full variable domain reads DTGVSQNPRHKITKRGQNVTFRCDPISEHNRLYWYRQTLGQGPEFLTYFQNEAQLEKSRLLSDRFSAERPKGSFSTLEIQRTEQGDSAMYLCASSRRGLGEGEQYFGPGTRLTVT.

V and J are TRBV9 and TRBJ1-5; 9 bases agree with TRBD1. Germline CDR1 SGDLS, CDR2 YYNGEE. The CDR3 contains 17 residues. J was trimmed by 7 bases and V by 4 bases; bases with no gene match: 15. CDR3 nucleotide sequence: TGTGCCAGCAGCTCCGAACCGGGACAGGGTCGATACCAGCCCCAGCATTTT. Its translation is CASSSEPGQGRYQPQHF.

This clone was recorded only once. The V and J genes are TRBV6-6 and TRBJ2-7; the match to TRBD1 covers 8 bases. Unmatched junction bases numbered 3, after V lost 0 bases and J lost 2 bases. Germline V gives CDR1 MNHNY, CDR2 SVGAGI (reference sequence). The CDR3 is made up of 15 amino acids. The CDR3 protein is CASSYSGTGPYEQYF. The CDR3 DNA sequence: TGTGCCAGCAGTTACTCCGGGACAGGCCCCTACGAGCAGTACTTC.

The gene calls are TRBV14 and TRBJ2-3; D is perhaps TRBD2 (5 bases). CDR3 size: 14 residues. The germline V gene has CDR1 SGHDN and CDR2 FVKESK. V dropped 5 bases and J dropped 3 bases, with 12 bases sitting between them. The CDR3 sequence: CASSYWTGTDTQYF. The DNA for the CDR3 is TGTGCCAGCAGCTATTGGACGGGGACAGATACGCAGTATTTT. The full variable domain, its missing parts supplied by reference TRBV14 and TRBJ2-3, is EAGVTQFPSHSVIEKGQTVTLRCDPISGHDNLYWYRRVMGKEIKFLLHFVKESKQDESGMPNNRFLAERTGGTYSTLKVQPAELEDSGVYFCASSYWTGTDTQYFGPGTRLTVL.

The V and J genes are TRBV5-1 and TRBJ2-7, with a weak D call TRBD1 (5 bases). Germline-derived CDR1 and CDR2 are SGHRS and YFSETQ. This CDR3 is built from 15 residues. Trimming removed 3 bases at V and 2 bases at J, with 15 bases between. As DNA, the CDR3 is TGCGCCAGCAGCTCTTCAGGGTCCGGAGCCTACGAGCAGTACTTC. This encodes CASSSSGSGAYEQYF.

The gene calls are TRBV7-3 and TRBJ2-1, with 10 bases identical to TRBD1. The CDR3 runs 15 residues. V dropped 5 bases and J dropped 4; count of bases not matched to a gene: 5. The germline CDR1 and CDR2 sequences are SGHTA and FQGTGA. The CDR3 sequence: CASSPGQGQYNEQFF. Written as DNA, the CDR3 is TGTGCCAGCAGCCCGGGACAGGGGCAGTACAATGAGCAGTTCTTC. Drawing the rest from reference TRBV7-3 and TRBJ2-1, the complete variable domain is GAGVSQTPSNKVTEKGKYVELRCDPISGHTALYWYRQSLGQGPEFLIYFQGTGAADDSGLPNDRFFAVRPEGSVSTLKIQRTERGDSAVYLCASSPGQGQYNEQFFGPGTRLTVL.

This chain joins TRBV27 and TRBJ2-1; D gene ambiguous. Between the trimmed V and J ends, which lost 2 bases and 4 bases, there was a span of 9 bases. Germline loops: CDR1 MNHEY, CDR2 SMNVEV (reference sequence). This CDR3 is built from 14 residues. The CDR3 DNA follows: TGTGCCAGCAGTTTAAGCCAGAGTTACAATGAGCAGTTCTTC. Translated: CASSLSQSYNEQFF.

This clone was seen only once. This rearrangement joins TRBV18 to TRBJ2-1, with D hard to call. The CDR3 has 15 amino acids. The V end lost 0 bases, the J end lost 0 bases, and 6 bases lay between the germline ends. Germline V gene lookup returns CDR1 KGHSH and CDR2 LQKENI. CDR3 protein: CASSPPGSSYNEQFF. For the CDR3, the DNA is TGTGCCAGCTCACCACCGGGTAGCTCCTACAATGAGCAGTTCTTC.

V is TRBV11-3 and J is TRBJ2-1; no reliable D call. The CDR3 covers 15 residues. In germline, CDR1 is SGHNT, CDR2 YENEEA. The V and J ends lost 1 base and 0 bases respectively, with 7 bases between them. The CDR3 spells CASSLGGVSYNEQFF. The CDR3 region has the DNA TGTGCCAGCAGCTTAGGTGGCGTCTCCTACAATGAGCAGTTCTTC.

This CDR3 is CASSPQQRGYLTYEQYF. The CDR3 DNA sequence: TGTGCCAGCAGCCCGCAGCAAAGGGGTTACCTTACCTACGAGCAGTACTTC. The V gene is TRBV7-8, the J gene TRBJ2-7, with D perhaps matching TRBD1 (5 bases). V lost 5 bases and J lost 2, with 22 bases in between. CDR3 length: 17 residues. Germline V CDR1 and CDR2: SGHVS, FQNEAQ.

CDR3 amino acids: CASSYSDRQETQYF. Written as DNA, the CDR3 is TGTGCCAGCAGTTACTCAGACAGACAAGAGACCCAGTACTTC. This sequence joins TRBV6-5 and TRBJ2-5, with D maybe TRBD1 (5 bases). Germline loops: CDR1 MNHEY, CDR2 SVGAGI. The CDR3 has 14 amino acids. The ends were cut back, 0 bases at V and 2 bases at J, with 7 bases in the middle.

The chain has TRBV29-1 and TRBJ1-1; tentative D call: TRBD1 (6 bases). The CDR3 sequence is 12 residues long. CDR1 SQVTM and CDR2 ANQGSEA come from the germline V gene. V was clipped by 1 base and J by 6 bases, with 9 bases between them. CDR3 nucleotide sequence: TGCAGCGTTGAAGCCTACAGGGCTGAAGCTTTCTTT. This sequence encodes CSVEAYRAEAFF. The complete variable domain, with remaining parts taken from reference TRBV29-1 and TRBJ1-1, reads SAVISQKPSRDICQRGTSLTIQCQVDSQVTMMFWYRQQPGQSLTLIATANQGSEATYESGFVIDKFPISRPNLTFSTLTVSNMSPEDSSIYLCSVEAYRAEAFFGQGTRLTVV.

This rearrangement joins TRBV29-1 to TRBJ2-7; no reliable D call. Trimming stripped 0 bases from V and 3 bases from J, with 9 bases between. The CDR3 is 13 residues long. Germline assignment: CDR1 SQVTM and CDR2 ANQGSEA. The CDR3 DNA is TGCAGCGTTGAAGACCCCCTTGACTACGAGCAGTACTTC. This translates into CSVEDPLDYEQYF.

The chain employs TRBV5-1 and TRBJ2-2; the D gene could be TRBD1 or TRBD2 (5 bases each). V was shortened by 2 bases and J by 5 bases, with 13 bases between the two germline ends. CDR3 length: 15 residues. Germline V gene sequence: CDR1 SGHRS, CDR2 YFSETQ. Here the CDR3 reads CASSFSGTETGELFF. CDR3 coding DNA: TGCGCCAGCAGCTTCTCCGGGACGGAGACCGGGGAGCTGTTTTTT.

Notes on this clone: Being one base from a much bigger clone, this may be a read error. Within the sample, other DNA sequences also encode this same CDR3. This rearrangement joins TRBV10-3 to TRBJ1-5; 10 bases are a match to TRBD1. The CDR3 has 14 amino acids. Germline V gene lookup returns CDR1 ENHRY and CDR2 SYGVKD. V was clipped by 9 bases and J by 0 bases; unmatched bases: 2. This CDR3 is CAIGTGDSNQPQHF. CDR3 bases: TGTGCCATAGGGACAGGGGATAGCAATCAGCCCCAGCATTTT.

V is TRBV5-4 and J is TRBJ2-1, with D tentatively TRBD2 (6 bases). Germline assignment: CDR1 SGHNT and CDR2 YYREEE (reference sequence). This CDR3 is 15 amino acids long. V lost 4 bases to trimming and J lost 0 bases, with 11 bases between them. The CDR3 DNA follows: TGTGCCAGCAGCCTGGGGAGGTCCTCCTACAATGAGCAGTTCTTC. Translation: CASSLGRSSYNEQFF.